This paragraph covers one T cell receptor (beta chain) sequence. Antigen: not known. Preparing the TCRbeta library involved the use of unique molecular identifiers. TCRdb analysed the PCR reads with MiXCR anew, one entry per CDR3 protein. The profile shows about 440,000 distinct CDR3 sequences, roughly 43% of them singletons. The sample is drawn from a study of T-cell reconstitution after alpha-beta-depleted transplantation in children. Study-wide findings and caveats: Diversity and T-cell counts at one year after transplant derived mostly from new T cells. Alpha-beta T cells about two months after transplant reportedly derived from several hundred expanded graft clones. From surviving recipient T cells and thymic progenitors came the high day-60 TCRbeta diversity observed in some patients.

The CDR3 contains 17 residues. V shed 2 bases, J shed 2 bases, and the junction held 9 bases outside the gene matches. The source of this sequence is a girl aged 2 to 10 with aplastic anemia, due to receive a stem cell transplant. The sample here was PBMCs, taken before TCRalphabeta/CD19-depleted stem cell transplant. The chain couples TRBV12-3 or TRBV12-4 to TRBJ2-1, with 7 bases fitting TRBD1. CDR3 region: CASSLNSDRAPYNEQFF. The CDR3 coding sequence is TGTGCCAGCAGTTTAAATTCCGACAGGGCCCCCTACAATGAGCAGTTCTTC.